Listed below are T cell receptor beta chains from one sample, sequenced in a study of T cells after yellow fever vaccination. TCRdb recomputed calls from the 5' RACE reads with MiXCR, one row per CDR3 protein. The sample records more than 300,000 distinct CDR3 sequences, 3.5% to 4.5% being singletons. Sequences were derived from PBMCs, sampled 15 days after the yellow fever booster vaccination. These receptors all stem from a man aged 18 to 29 who received the YFV17D yellow fever vaccine. Both conserved end residues are part of each CDR3. A D gene is named only where the DNA matches it firmly. Clone size appears in some rows only: once, few, many, or a class for an expanded clone.

- | TRBJ2-7 | TRBV27 | - | CASSIGVPLHEQYF | TGTGCCAGCAGTATCGGGGTACCCTTACACGAGCAGTACTTC
many | TRBJ2-5 | TRBV7-2 | - | CASSLAPGGLETQYF | TGTGCCAGCAGCTTAGCTCCAGGCGGCTTGGAGACCCAGTACTTC
few | TRBJ2-3 | TRBV7-7 | - | CASSHDISTDTQYF | TGTGCTAGCAGCCATGACATAAGCACAGATACGCAGTATTTT
few | TRBJ2-7 | TRBV12-3/TRBV12-4 | - | CASNRGGQAYF | TGTGCCAGCAACCGGGGGGGACAGGCATACTTC
- | TRBJ2-7 | TRBV20-1 | - | CSARRRSSYEQYF | TGCAGTGCTAGAAGACGGAGCTCCTACGAGCAGTACTTC
many | TRBJ2-5 | TRBV15 | - | CATSPSRQGEETQYF | TGTGCCACCAGCCCCTCACGGCAGGGCGAAGAGACCCAGTACTTC
few | TRBJ2-5 | TRBV3-1 | TRBD1 | CASSQDFRQGTQYF | TGTGCCAGCAGCCAAGATTTCCGACAGGGGACCCAGTACTTC
few | TRBJ2-1 | TRBV4-2 | - | CASSQENLGAGGSYNEQFF | TGTGCCAGCAGCCAAGAAAATCTAGGGGCCGGGGGATCCTACAATGAGCAGTTCTTC
many | TRBJ1-5 | TRBV24-1 | - | CATSEAGDQPQHF | TGTGCCACCAGTGAGGCGGGGGATCAGCCCCAGCATTTT
- | TRBJ2-3 | TRBV3-1 | - | CASSQERHTRTDTQYF | TGTGCCAGCAGCCAAGAGCGGCACACCCGCACAGATACGCAGTATTTT
- | TRBJ1-4 | TRBV20-1 | TRBD1 | CSARQDRVEKLFF | TGCAGTGCTAGACAGGACAGGGTTGAAAAACTGTTTTTT
few | TRBJ2-6 | TRBV19 | - | CASSMRGPASGANVLTF | TGTGCCAGTAGTATGAGGGGACCGGCCTCTGGGGCCAACGTCCTGACTTTC
- | TRBJ2-3 | TRBV4-1 | - | CASSQLPASTDTQYF | TGCGCCAGCAGCCAATTGCCGGCAAGCACAGATACGCAGTATTTT
- | TRBJ2-1 | TRBV6-5 | - | CASSTLRDSSRQFF | TGTGCCAGCAGTACCCTACGAGACAGTTCACGGCAGTTCTTC
many | TRBJ1-2 | TRBV27 | - | CASPVRVGYTF | TGTGCCAGCCCTGTAAGGGTAGGCTACACCTTC
many | TRBJ2-3 | TRBV12-3/TRBV12-4 | - | CASSLALGGGDTQYF | TGTGCCAGCAGTTTAGCGCTCGGTGGAGGCGATACGCAGTATTTT
few | TRBJ2-3 | TRBV6-5 | - | CASSSAGTDTQYF | TGTGCCAGCAGTTCGGCAGGAACAGATACGCAGTATTTT
many | TRBJ2-3 | TRBV7-2 | - | CASSSWGVPDTQYF | TGTGCCAGCAGCTCATGGGGGGTCCCAGATACGCAGTATTTT
many | TRBJ1-4 | TRBV5-1 | - | CASGYGGTTNEKLFF | TGCGCCAGCGGGTACGGGGGAACGACTAATGAAAAACTGTTTTTT
many | TRBJ2-7 | TRBV5-1 | - | CASSSSWGLAGEQYF | TGCGCCAGCAGCTCCTCCTGGGGATTAGCTGGCGAGCAGTACTTC
many | TRBJ2-3 | TRBV6-6 | - | CASRRDPTDTQYF | TGTGCCAGCAGGAGAGACCCTACAGATACGCAGTATTTT
few | TRBJ1-4 | TRBV18 | - | CASSPAGLRTNEKLFF | TGTGCCAGCTCACCGGCCGGGCTAAGAACTAATGAAAAACTGTTTTTT